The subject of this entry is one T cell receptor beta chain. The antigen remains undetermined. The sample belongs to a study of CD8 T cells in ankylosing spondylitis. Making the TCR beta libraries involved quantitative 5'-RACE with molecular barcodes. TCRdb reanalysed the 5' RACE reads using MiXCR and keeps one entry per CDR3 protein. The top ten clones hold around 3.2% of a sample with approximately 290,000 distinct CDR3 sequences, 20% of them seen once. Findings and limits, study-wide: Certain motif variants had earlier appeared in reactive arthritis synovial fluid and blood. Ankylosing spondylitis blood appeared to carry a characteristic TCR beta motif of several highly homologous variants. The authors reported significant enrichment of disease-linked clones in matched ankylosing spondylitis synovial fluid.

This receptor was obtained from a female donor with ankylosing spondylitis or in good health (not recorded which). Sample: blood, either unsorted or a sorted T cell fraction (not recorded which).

CDR3 in DNA: TGTGCCAGCAGTTTACGTGCGGGTAGCAGGGTCTACGAGCAGTACTTC. Its translation is CASSLRAGSRVYEQYF. This sequence joins TRBV28 and TRBJ2-7; D tentatively reads TRBD1 or TRBD2 (5 bases each). Trimming cost V 2 bases and J 3 bases, with 17 bases left between them. The germline gives CDR1 MDHEN, CDR2 SYDVKM. This CDR3 contains 16 residues. The full variable domain, with the rest looked up from reference TRBV28 and TRBJ2-7, is DVKVTQSSRYLVKRTGEKVFLECVQDMDHENMFWYRQDPGLGLRLIYFSYDVKMKEKGDIPEGYSVSREKKERFSLILESASTNQTSMYLCASSLRAGSRVYEQYFGPGTRLTVT.